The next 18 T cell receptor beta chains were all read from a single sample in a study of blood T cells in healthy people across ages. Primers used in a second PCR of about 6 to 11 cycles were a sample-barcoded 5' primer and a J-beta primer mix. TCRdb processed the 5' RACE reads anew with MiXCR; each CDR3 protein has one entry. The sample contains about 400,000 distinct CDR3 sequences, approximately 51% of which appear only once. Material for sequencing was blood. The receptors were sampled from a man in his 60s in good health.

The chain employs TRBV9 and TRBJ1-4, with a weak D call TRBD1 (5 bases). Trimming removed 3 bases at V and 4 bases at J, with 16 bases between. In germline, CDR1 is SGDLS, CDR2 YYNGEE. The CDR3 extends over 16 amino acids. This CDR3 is CASSERGGRVNEKLFF. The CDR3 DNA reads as TGTGCCAGCAGCGAGAGGGGAGGACGGGTTAATGAAAAACTGTTTTTT.

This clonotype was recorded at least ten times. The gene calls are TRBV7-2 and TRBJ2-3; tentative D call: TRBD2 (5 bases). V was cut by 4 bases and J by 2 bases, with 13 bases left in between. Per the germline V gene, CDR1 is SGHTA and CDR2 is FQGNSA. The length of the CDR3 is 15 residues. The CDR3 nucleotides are TGTGCCAGCAGCTCTCTAGCCGCCTACACAGATACGCAGTATTTT. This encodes CASSSLAAYTDTQYF.

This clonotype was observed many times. This CDR3 reads CSAIGRGSSYNEQFF. CDR3 bases: TGCAGTGCGATTGGGCGCGGTAGCTCCTACAATGAGCAGTTCTTC. The chain couples TRBV20-1 to TRBJ2-1; unclear D gene. Trimming pared 6 bases from V and 0 bases from J, leaving 15 bases between. Germline loops: CDR1 DFQATT, CDR2 SNEGSKA (reference sequence). There are 15 residues in the CDR3.

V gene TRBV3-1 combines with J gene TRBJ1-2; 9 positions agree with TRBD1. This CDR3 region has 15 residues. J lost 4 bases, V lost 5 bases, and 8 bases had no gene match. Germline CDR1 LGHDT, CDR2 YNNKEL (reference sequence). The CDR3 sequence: CASSSPDRGRYGYTF. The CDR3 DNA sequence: TGTGCCAGCAGCTCTCCGGACAGGGGTCGCTATGGCTACACCTTC.

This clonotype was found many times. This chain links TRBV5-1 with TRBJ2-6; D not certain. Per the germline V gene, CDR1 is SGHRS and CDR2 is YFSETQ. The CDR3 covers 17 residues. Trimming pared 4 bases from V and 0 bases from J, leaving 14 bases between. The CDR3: CASSPFDGSSGANVLTF. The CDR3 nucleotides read TGCGCCAGCAGCCCCTTCGACGGAAGCTCTGGGGCCAACGTCCTGACTTTC.

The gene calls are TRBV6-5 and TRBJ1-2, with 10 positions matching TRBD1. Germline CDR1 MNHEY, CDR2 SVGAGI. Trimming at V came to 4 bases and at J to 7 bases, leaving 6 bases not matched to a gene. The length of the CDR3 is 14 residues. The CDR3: CASSFAGTGVGYTF. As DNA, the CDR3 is TGTGCCAGCAGTTTTGCCGGGACAGGGGTTGGCTACACCTTC.

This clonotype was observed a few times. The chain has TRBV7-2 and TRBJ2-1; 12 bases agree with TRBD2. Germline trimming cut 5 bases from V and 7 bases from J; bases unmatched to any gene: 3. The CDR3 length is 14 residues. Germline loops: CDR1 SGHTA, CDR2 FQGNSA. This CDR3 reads CASSPTSGSNEQFF. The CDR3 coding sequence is TGTGCCAGCAGCCCGACTAGCGGGAGTAATGAGCAGTTCTTC.

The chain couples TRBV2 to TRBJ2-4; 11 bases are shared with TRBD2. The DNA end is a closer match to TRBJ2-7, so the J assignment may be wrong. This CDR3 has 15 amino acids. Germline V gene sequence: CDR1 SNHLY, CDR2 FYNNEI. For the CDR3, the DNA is TGTGCCAGCAGCGAGACTAGCGGGGTTTACTACGAGCAGTACTTC. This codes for CASSETSGVYYEQYF.

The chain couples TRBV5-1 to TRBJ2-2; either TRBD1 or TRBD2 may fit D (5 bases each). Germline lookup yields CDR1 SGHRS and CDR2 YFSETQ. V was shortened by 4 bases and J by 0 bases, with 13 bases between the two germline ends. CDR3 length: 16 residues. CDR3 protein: CASSLGTQTNTGELFF. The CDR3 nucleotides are TGCGCCAGCAGCCTAGGGACGCAGACGAACACCGGGGAGCTGTTTTTT. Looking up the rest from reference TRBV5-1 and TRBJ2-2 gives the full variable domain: KAGVTQTPRYLIKTRGQQVTLSCSPISGHRSVSWYQQTPGQGLQFLFEYFSETQRNKGNFPGRFSGRQFSNSRSEMNVSTLELGDSALYLCASSLGTQTNTGELFFGEGSRLTVL.

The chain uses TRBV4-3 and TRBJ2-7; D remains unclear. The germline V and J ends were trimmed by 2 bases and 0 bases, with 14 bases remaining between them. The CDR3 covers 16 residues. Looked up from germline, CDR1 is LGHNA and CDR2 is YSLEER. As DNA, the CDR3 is TGCGCCAGCAGCCAATACGTGTTGGCTGACTCCTACGAGCAGTACTTC. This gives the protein CASSQYVLADSYEQYF.

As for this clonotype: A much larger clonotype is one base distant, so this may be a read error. The DNA for the CDR3 is TGTGCCAGCAGTCACTCGGATAGGATGGGGGGCAAATCCTACGAGCAGTACTTC. Protein product: CASSHSDRMGGKSYEQYF. V gene TRBV6-2 or TRBV6-3 combines with J gene TRBJ2-7, with D perhaps given as TRBD1 or TRBD2 (6 bases each). Germline V lookup: CDR1 MNHEY, CDR2 SVGEGT. CDR3 length: 18 amino acids.

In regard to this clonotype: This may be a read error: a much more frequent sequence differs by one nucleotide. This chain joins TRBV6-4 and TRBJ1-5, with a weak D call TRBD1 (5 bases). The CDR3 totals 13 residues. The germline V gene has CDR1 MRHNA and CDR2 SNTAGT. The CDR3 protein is CARSEGSNQPQHF. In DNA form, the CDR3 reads TGTGCCCGCAGTGAGGGGAGCAATCAGCCCCAGCATTTT.

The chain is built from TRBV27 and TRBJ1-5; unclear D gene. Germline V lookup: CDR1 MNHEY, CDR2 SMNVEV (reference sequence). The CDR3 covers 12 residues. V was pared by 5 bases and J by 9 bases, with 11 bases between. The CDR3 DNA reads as TGTGCCAGCAGTGTCCCCCCGGGGCCCCAGCATTTT. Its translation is CASSVPPGPQHF.

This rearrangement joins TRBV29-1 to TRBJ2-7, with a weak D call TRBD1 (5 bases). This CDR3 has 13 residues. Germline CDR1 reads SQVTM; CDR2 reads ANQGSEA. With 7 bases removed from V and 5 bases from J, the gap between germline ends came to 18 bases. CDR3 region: CSAEVQGAHEQYF. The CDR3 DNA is TGCAGCGCCGAGGTGCAGGGTGCCCACGAGCAGTACTTC.

CDR3 bases: TGTGCCAGCAGCGCTCTTAGCAACCCCTACAATGAGCAGTACTTC. This encodes CASSALSNPYNEQYF. The gene calls are TRBV2 and TRBJ2-7; D is uncertain. Germline V gene lookup returns CDR1 SNHLY and CDR2 FYNNEI. The CDR3 consists of 15 residues. Trimming left V 6 bases short and J 7 bases short, with 22 bases between. The whole variable domain, remainder taken from reference TRBV2 and TRBJ2-7, is EPEVTQTPSHQVTQMGQEVILRCVPISNHLYFYWYRQILGQKVEFLVSFYNNEISEKSEIFDDQFSVERPDGSNFTLKIRSTKLEDSAMYFCASSALSNPYNEQYFGPGTRLTVT.

CDR3 DNA sequence: TGTGCCAGCAGCTTCAAAGGGAAGCAGTACTTC. Its translation is CASSFKGKQYF. The rearrangement joins TRBV11-1 to TRBJ2-7; D not resolved. V was clipped by 3 bases and J by 8 bases, with 8 bases between them. Germline CDR1 is SGHAT and CDR2 is FQDESV (reference sequence). This CDR3 is 11 amino acids long.

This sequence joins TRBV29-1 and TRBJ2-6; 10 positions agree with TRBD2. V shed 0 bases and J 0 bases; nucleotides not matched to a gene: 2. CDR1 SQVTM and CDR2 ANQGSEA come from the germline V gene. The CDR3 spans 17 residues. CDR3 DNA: TGCAGCGTTGAAGAGCCTAGCGGGAGCTCTGGGGCCAACGTCCTGACTTTC. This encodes CSVEEPSGSSGANVLTF.

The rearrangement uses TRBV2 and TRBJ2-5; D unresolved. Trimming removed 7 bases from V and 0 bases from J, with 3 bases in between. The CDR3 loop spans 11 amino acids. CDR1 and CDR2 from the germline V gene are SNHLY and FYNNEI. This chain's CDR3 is CASKYQETQYF. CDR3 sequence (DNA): TGTGCCAGCAAGTACCAAGAGACCCAGTACTTC.